This is a list of T cell receptor beta chains from one sample in a study of CD8 T cells in ankylosing spondylitis. One entry per CDR3 protein, called by TCRdb with MiXCR from the 5' RACE reads. The sample has some 840,000 distinct CDR3 sequences; 12% are singletons. Material for sequencing was blood, either unsorted or a sorted T cell fraction (not recorded which). The receptors shown here come from a male donor with ankylosing spondylitis. Both conserved end residues are part of each CDR3. The D gene is left open where the match is weak. Size tells how often a clone was seen (once, few, many) or the class of an expanded clone, and some rows leave it out.

CDR3 DNA,CDR3 protein,clone size,CDR3 length,J gene,D gene,V gene
TGCAGTGCTGGAGACAGGGGACAGCCCCAGCATTTT,CSAGDRGQPQHF,NA,12,TRBJ1-5,TRBD1,TRBV20-1
TGCAGCGGTCATCACCACAGGGGTATCACTGAAGCTTTCTTT,CSGHHHRGITEAFF,few,14,TRBJ1-1,TRBD1,TRBV29-1
TGTGCCAGCAGGACCAACAGGGGGCAAGGCTACACCTTC,CASRTNRGQGYTF,few,13,TRBJ1-2,TRBD1,TRBV27
TGCAGTGCTAGGCGGGACTTCCACGGCGACAATGAGCAGTTCTTC,CSARRDFHGDNEQFF,many,15,TRBJ2-1,NA,TRBV20-1
TGTGCCAGCAGCTGGTCAGGGAGACCCAACAATGAGCAGTTCTTC,CASSWSGRPNNEQFF,few,15,TRBJ2-1,NA,TRBV7-2
TGTGCCAGCAGCCGTCAAAGTTTCTATGAAGCTTTCTTT,CASSRQSFYEAFF,few,13,TRBJ1-1,NA,TRBV7-8
TGTGCCAGCAGCTTAGCATGGTTCTCGAAAGATACGCAGTATTTT,CASSLAWFSKDTQYF,NA,15,TRBJ2-3,NA,TRBV7-2
TGCAGCGTTGCGACCGGGACTACCTACAATGAGCAGTTCTTC,CSVATGTTYNEQFF,many,14,TRBJ2-1,TRBD2,TRBV29-1
TGTGCCAGCAGGCGTGGACTAGCCGGGTGGGCAGATACGCAGTATTTT,CASRRGLAGWADTQYF,NA,16,TRBJ2-3,TRBD2,TRBV6-1
TGTGCCAGGAGCCTGGGACTGGATGAAAAACTGTTTTTT,CARSLGLDEKLFF,once,13,TRBJ1-4,NA,TRBV5-8
TGCAGCGTCCCAGCCGGGGGAGCGGGGTCGCAGTTCTTC,CSVPAGGAGSQFF,NA,13,TRBJ2-1,TRBD2,TRBV29-1
TGTGCCAGCAGCTTAGGATCCGGGGCGGCTAACACTGAAGCTTTCTTT,CASSLGSGAANTEAFF,NA,16,TRBJ1-1,NA,TRBV7-2
TGTGCCAGCTCACCCCAGGACAGACCCTACGAGCAGTACTTC,CASSPQDRPYEQYF,few,14,TRBJ2-7,NA,TRBV18
TGTGCCAGCAGCCGGAGATGGGGAGGTGAGCAGTTCTTC,CASSRRWGGEQFF,few,13,TRBJ2-1,NA,TRBV4-2
TGCAGTGCAACGGATAGGAGCTCCTATAATTCACCCCTCCACTTT,CSATDRSSYNSPLHF,many,15,TRBJ1-6,NA,TRBV20-1
TGCGCCAGCAGCTTGGAGGGGGTTCGGACTGAAGCTTTCTTT,CASSLEGVRTEAFF,few,14,TRBJ1-1,NA,TRBV5-1
TGTGCCAGCTCAGAACACGACGGGACCGAAAAACTGTTTTTT,CASSEHDGTEKLFF,NA,14,TRBJ1-4,NA,TRBV18
TGCGCCAGCAGCCGTCATGACAGAGATTCCTACGAGCAGTACTTC,CASSRHDRDSYEQYF,few,15,TRBJ2-7,NA,TRBV5-1
TGTGCCAGCAGCTTATTGCTGATCCAAGAGACCCAGTACTTC,CASSLLLIQETQYF,once,14,TRBJ2-5,NA,TRBV7-2
TGCGCCAGCAGCTTGGCGGCAGGGTGGAATTCACCCCTCCACTTT,CASSLAAGWNSPLHF,few,15,TRBJ1-6,NA,TRBV5-1
TGTGCCAGCAGCCCGTGGAGGGTTCTGAACACCGGGGAGCTGTTTTTT,CASSPWRVLNTGELFF,few,16,TRBJ2-2,NA,TRBV7-2
TGCAGCTCATTGTTGGCAGATACGCAGTATTTT,CSSLLADTQYF,NA,11,TRBJ2-3,NA,TRBV29-1
TGCAGCGCCCTGGTGGGTAGATTGAACACTGAAGCTTTCTTT,CSALVGRLNTEAFF,few,14,TRBJ1-1,NA,TRBV29-1
TGCGCCAGCAGCCGGGACTACTACGAGCAGTACTTC,CASSRDYYEQYF,few,12,TRBJ2-7,TRBD2,TRBV5-1
TGTGCCAGCAGGACTAGCGGGGGAGACAATGAGCAGTTCTTC,CASRTSGGDNEQFF,few,14,TRBJ2-1,TRBD2,TRBV12-3/TRBV12-4
TGCAGTGCTGGCCCCGGGACAGTGACTTATGGCTACACCTTC,CSAGPGTVTYGYTF,few,14,TRBJ1-2,TRBD1,TRBV20-1
TGTGCCAGTGGCAAACGGGCCAGCTCCTACGAGCAGTACTTC,CASGKRASSYEQYF,many,14,TRBJ2-7,NA,TRBV27
TGCGCCAGCAGCCAAGCCGCGGACTATTACGAGACCCAGTACTTC,CASSQAADYYETQYF,NA,15,TRBJ2-5,NA,TRBV4-3
TGCGCCAGCAGCCAAGATCGGGACTACAGGGGAGAAGAAGAGACCCAGTACTTC,CASSQDRDYRGEEETQYF,few,18,TRBJ2-5,NA,TRBV4-1
TGTGCCAGCAGCCCCAGCAAGCGGGGCGCAGATACGCAGTATTTT,CASSPSKRGADTQYF,NA,15,TRBJ2-3,TRBD2,TRBV7-2
TGTGCCAGCAGCTTATTTCGGGGCTCTGGGGCCAACGTCCTGACTTTC,CASSLFRGSGANVLTF,NA,16,TRBJ2-6,NA,TRBV7-3
TGTGCCAGCAGATTGAGCGGGGGTGAGACCCAGTACTTC,CASRLSGGETQYF,many,13,TRBJ2-5,TRBD2,TRBV12-3/TRBV12-4
TGTGCCAGCAGCTTGAGTCAGGTCCCAAGCTATGGCTACACCTTC,CASSLSQVPSYGYTF,NA,15,TRBJ1-2,NA,TRBV7-9
TGTGCCAGCAGCGTAGCGGTAGTCGCAGATACGCAGTATTTT,CASSVAVVADTQYF,NA,14,TRBJ2-3,NA,TRBV9
TGTGCCAGCACTGACATAGGACAGGGCTACACCTTC,CASTDIGQGYTF,few,12,TRBJ1-2,NA,TRBV28